The source of this TCR beta chain is a study of T cells in pancreatic ductal adenocarcinoma. Concerning this clone: Its antigen is unknown.

The length of the CDR3 is 19 residues. Germline V gene data show CDR1 as SGHDT and CDR2 as YYEEEE. The V and J ends lost 3 bases and 4 bases, in that order; junction bases with no gene match: 13. Generated by immunoSEQ multiplex PCR, the TCRdb table keeps only in-frame clones and is missing some. The table records around 15,000 clones, around 91% of them present only once. Study results and limitations: Compared with tumor, blood showed more total productive templates and around 8-fold more clonotypes.

Selected pancreatic ductal adenocarcinoma patients had undergone surgery without neoadjuvant therapy. The source of this sequence is a human donor with pancreatic ductal adenocarcinoma. The rearrangement joins TRBV5-6 to TRBJ2-1, with 13 nucleotides matching TRBD2. Sequenced: PBMCs. The CDR3 sequence: CASSSGLAGFGSVYNEQFF. The CDR3 nucleotides are TGTGCCAGCAGCTCGGGACTAGCGGGATTCGGCAGCGTTTACAATGAGCAGTTCTTC. Drawing the rest from reference TRBV5-6 and TRBJ2-1, the complete variable domain is DAGVTQSPTHLIKTRGQQVTLRCSPKSGHDTVSWYQQALGQGPQFIFQYYEEEERQRGNFPDRFSGHQFPNYSSELNVNALLLGDSALYLCASSSGLAGFGSVYNEQFFGPGTRLTVL.